The rows below give T cell receptor beta chains drawn from one sample of a study of T cells in Graves' hyperthyroidism and ophthalmopathy. Using its own MiXCR run on the multiplex PCR reads, TCRdb lists one record per CDR3 protein. The repertoire holds some 570,000 distinct CDR3 sequences, with over 15% as singletons. Sequencing was performed on blood. These receptors came from a woman between 18 and 30 years old with Graves' ophthalmopathy. Both conserved end residues are part of each CDR3. The D gene is left open where the match is weak. The size entry is marked missing in some rows and otherwise reads once, few, many or a size class.

D: TRBD2
J: TRBJ2-2
size: NA
V: TRBV30
DNA: TGTGCCTGGAGCGGACTAGCGGGGCCAAACACCGGGGAGCTGTTTTTT
CDR3: CAWSGLAGPNTGELFF

D: TRBD2
J: TRBJ2-5
size: many
V: TRBV27
DNA: TGTGCCAGCAGCCCCAGACTAGCGGAGACCCAGTACTTC
CDR3: CASSPRLAETQYF

D: TRBD2
J: TRBJ2-1
size: NA
V: TRBV19
DNA: TGTGCCAGTAGTATACCTAGCGGGAAAGGCGATGAGCAGTTCTTC
CDR3: CASSIPSGKGDEQFF

D: NA
J: TRBJ1-1
size: few
V: TRBV9
DNA: TGTGCCAGCAGCCCACCCGCGGGGACTGAAGCTTTCTTT
CDR3: CASSPPAGTEAFF

D: TRBD1
J: TRBJ2-7
size: many
V: TRBV28
DNA: TGTGCCAGCAGTTCGATCATTATAAACGGGACAGATCTCTACGAGCAGTACTTC
CDR3: CASSSIIINGTDLYEQYF

D: NA
J: TRBJ1-2
size: many
V: TRBV11-2
DNA: TGTGCCAGCAGCACCCAACAGGGATACTATGGCTACACCTTC
CDR3: CASSTQQGYYGYTF

D: NA
J: TRBJ2-7
size: many
V: TRBV6-1
DNA: TGTGCCAGCAGCTCGGTTTCTGGAGGGACGGGGTTTTCCTACGAGCAGTACTTC
CDR3: CASSSVSGGTGFSYEQYF

D: NA
J: TRBJ2-1
size: many
V: TRBV14
DNA: TGTGCCAGCAGCCCGGTCGGATCCTACAATGAGCAGTTCTTC
CDR3: CASSPVGSYNEQFF

D: TRBD2
J: TRBJ2-5
size: many
V: TRBV20-1
DNA: TGCAGTGCTAGAGACGGTGCAGCGGGAGTAGAGACCCAGTACTTC
CDR3: CSARDGAAGVETQYF

D: TRBD1
J: TRBJ1-1
size: many
V: TRBV30
DNA: TGTGCCTGGAACTTAGGGGGCGAGGACACTGAAGCTTTCTTT
CDR3: CAWNLGGEDTEAFF

D: NA
J: TRBJ1-4
size: few
V: TRBV9
DNA: TGTGCCAGCAGCGGAGATCCAGGACGGATTAATGAAAAACTGTTTTTT
CDR3: CASSGDPGRINEKLFF

D: NA
J: TRBJ1-5
size: many
V: TRBV18
DNA: TGTGCCAGCTCACCAGGGGGCAATCAGCCCCAGCATTTT
CDR3: CASSPGGNQPQHF

D: NA
J: TRBJ1-1
size: many
V: TRBV28
DNA: TGTGCCAGCAGTTTCTCACCTGGCCCCCCGATGGCTTTCTTT
CDR3: CASSFSPGPPMAFF

D: NA
J: TRBJ2-1
size: few
V: TRBV6-1
DNA: TGTGCCAGCATCGCAACGAGGAACAATGAGCAGTTCTTC
CDR3: CASIATRNNEQFF

D: NA
J: TRBJ2-3
size: many
V: TRBV20-1
DNA: TGCAGTGCCGCATTAGCGTCAGATACGCAGTATTTT
CDR3: CSAALASDTQYF

D: NA
J: TRBJ1-3
size: NA
V: TRBV9
DNA: TGTGCCAGCAGCGCCCTACAGGGTCCCTCTGGAAACACCATATATTTT
CDR3: CASSALQGPSGNTIYF

D: NA
J: TRBJ2-5
size: many
V: TRBV7-3
DNA: TGTGCCAGCAGCCGCCTGGGGGCGGCTAAAGAGACCCAGTACTTC
CDR3: CASSRLGAAKETQYF

D: TRBD2
J: TRBJ2-2
size: few
V: TRBV12-3/TRBV12-4
DNA: TGTGCCAGCACCGAGTTAGCGGGGAGGACCGGGGAGCTGTTTTTT
CDR3: CASTELAGRTGELFF

D: NA
J: TRBJ1-2
size: many
V: TRBV3-1
DNA: TGTGCCAGCAGCGTCCCGGGCCCAGAGAGAAATGGCTACACCTTC
CDR3: CASSVPGPERNGYTF

D: NA
J: TRBJ1-2
size: few
V: TRBV6-1
DNA: TGTGCCAGCACTCCGGGGATAGCTGGCTACACCTTC
CDR3: CASTPGIAGYTF

D: NA
J: TRBJ2-3
size: NA
V: TRBV19
DNA: TGTGCCAGTAGCCCCCCCCTCGGGACTGGGGGCAGCACAGATACGCAGTATTTT
CDR3: CASSPPLGTGGSTDTQYF

D: TRBD1
J: TRBJ2-2
size: many
V: TRBV2
DNA: TGTGCCAGCAGTGAAGGGGACAGGGGTACCGGGGAGCTGTTTTTT
CDR3: CASSEGDRGTGELFF

D: NA
J: TRBJ2-1
size: many
V: TRBV18
DNA: TGTGCCAGCTCGCGACAGGCTATCCAATACAATGAGCAGTTCTTC
CDR3: CASSRQAIQYNEQFF

D: NA
J: TRBJ2-1
size: NA
V: TRBV12-3/TRBV12-4
DNA: TGTGCCAGCAGTTTTCCGGGAGCCTACAATGAGCAGTTCTTC
CDR3: CASSFPGAYNEQFF

D: NA
J: TRBJ2-5
size: many
V: TRBV11-2
DNA: TGTGCCAGCAGCTTAGCGGCGTACCAAGAGACCCAGTACTTC
CDR3: CASSLAAYQETQYF

D: NA
J: TRBJ1-4
size: NA
V: TRBV5-8
DNA: TGTGCCAGCGGCAATATCGAGCCACCGAATGAAAAACTGTTTTTT
CDR3: CASGNIEPPNEKLFF

D: NA
J: TRBJ2-7
size: many
V: TRBV7-9
DNA: TGTGCCAGCAGCTTAGAGGAGGGAGGGCAGTACTTC
CDR3: CASSLEEGGQYF

D: TRBD2
J: TRBJ2-1
size: many
V: TRBV20-1
DNA: TGCAGTGTTTGGGGACTAGCGTCCGGTGAGCAGTTCTTC
CDR3: CSVWGLASGEQFF

D: NA
J: TRBJ1-6
size: NA
V: TRBV27
DNA: TGTGCCAGCAGTCTCATCACAGAACGGAATTCACCCCTCCACTTT
CDR3: CASSLITERNSPLHF

D: NA
J: TRBJ2-1
size: many
V: TRBV5-1
DNA: TGCGCCAGCAGCTTGGGTTGGCCCTTCAATGAGCAGTTCTTC
CDR3: CASSLGWPFNEQFF

D: TRBD1
J: TRBJ1-5
size: many
V: TRBV28
DNA: TGTGCCAGCAACTGGTCGCAGGGGGCAAGGCCCCAGCATTTT
CDR3: CASNWSQGARPQHF

D: TRBD2
J: TRBJ2-2
size: many
V: TRBV6-2/TRBV6-3
DNA: TGTGCCAGCAGACGAGCGGGGGGAAACACCGGGGAGCTGTTTTTT
CDR3: CASRRAGGNTGELFF

D: TRBD1
J: TRBJ2-1
size: many
V: TRBV27
DNA: TGTGCCAGCAGTTTAACAGGGGTAGTGTCCTACAATGAGCAGTTCTTC
CDR3: CASSLTGVVSYNEQFF

D: TRBD1
J: TRBJ2-7
size: NA
V: TRBV10-3
DNA: TGTGCCATCAGGGCGGACAGGGGGCATCTAGCGGCCTCCTACGAGCAGTACTTC
CDR3: CAIRADRGHLAASYEQYF

D: NA
J: TRBJ1-2
size: few
V: TRBV3-1
DNA: TGTGCCAGCAGCCAAGAACGGGCCGCGGTAGTTTCGACCTTC
CDR3: CASSQERAAVVSTF

D: TRBD1
J: TRBJ1-2
size: many
V: TRBV6-4
DNA: TGTGCCAGCAGTGACTCGACAGGGGGCGGCTACACCTTC
CDR3: CASSDSTGGGYTF

D: NA
J: TRBJ1-2
size: NA
V: TRBV13
DNA: TGTGCCAGCAGCTTAGAAGGACAGTCAATAACCTATGGCTACACCTTC
CDR3: CASSLEGQSITYGYTF

D: NA
J: TRBJ2-6
size: many
V: TRBV6-2/TRBV6-3
DNA: TGTGCCAGCAGTTACAGCTCTGGGGCCAACGTCCTGACTTTC
CDR3: CASSYSSGANVLTF

D: NA
J: TRBJ1-2
size: many
V: TRBV7-3
DNA: TGTGCCAGCAGCTTAACGGGGACGGGTCCGGACACCTTC
CDR3: CASSLTGTGPDTF

D: NA
J: TRBJ1-6
size: NA
V: TRBV29-1
DNA: TGCAGCGTTGAAGTGATCGGAGAGGTTGGATCACCCCTCCACTTT
CDR3: CSVEVIGEVGSPLHF